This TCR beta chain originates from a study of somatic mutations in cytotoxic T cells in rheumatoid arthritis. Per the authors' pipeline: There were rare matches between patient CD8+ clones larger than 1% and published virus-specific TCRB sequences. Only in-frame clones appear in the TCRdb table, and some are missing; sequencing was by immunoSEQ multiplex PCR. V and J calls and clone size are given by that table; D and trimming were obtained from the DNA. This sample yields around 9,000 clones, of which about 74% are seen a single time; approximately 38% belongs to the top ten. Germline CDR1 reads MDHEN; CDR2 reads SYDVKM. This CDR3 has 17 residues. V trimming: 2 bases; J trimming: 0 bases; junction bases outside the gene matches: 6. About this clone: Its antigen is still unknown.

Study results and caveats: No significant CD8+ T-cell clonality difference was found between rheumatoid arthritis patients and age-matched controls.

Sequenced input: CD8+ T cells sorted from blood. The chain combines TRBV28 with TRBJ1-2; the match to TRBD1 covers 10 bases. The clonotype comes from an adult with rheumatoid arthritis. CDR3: CASSLRPGQGSNYGYTF. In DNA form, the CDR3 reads TGTGCCAGCAGTTTAAGACCGGGACAGGGGTCTAACTATGGCTACACCTTC.